This TCR beta chain originates from a study of blood T cell repertoires in COVID-19. As for the study in general: Some COVID-19 samples were acute and others convalescent; all came from the United States, Italy and Spain. Nucleic acid was either cDNA or gDNA, and it came from T cells, B-cell-depleted T cells, or PBMCs.

Assay: immunoSEQ multiplex PCR; the TCRdb copy retains only in-frame clones and omits some. In the table there are around 390,000 clones, just under 90% of which are singletons. The length of the CDR3 is 16 residues. Between the trimmed V and J ends, which lost 4 bases and 4 bases, there was a span of 19 bases. Germline values: CDR1 LNHNV, CDR2 YYDKDF (reference sequence). Adults between roughly 18 and 89 years of age took part from 24 US areas. The chain carries TRBV15 and TRBJ1-2; D gene ambiguous. The receptor comes from a woman in her forties or fifties who had recovered from COVID-19. Input material: PBMCs or T cells enriched from blood (not recorded which). The CDR3 region has the DNA TGTGCCACCAGCACCGGCGCGGGGAGAGATAGCTATGGCTACACCTTC. Its protein product is CATSTGAGRDSYGYTF.